This paragraph reports one T cell receptor (beta chain). This CDR3 comprises 16 residues. Trimming removed 8 bases from V and 6 bases from J; junction bases left unmatched: 11. From germline, CDR1 is SGHRS and CDR2 YFSETQ. This specimen belongs to a study of T cell changes during pregnancy in multiple sclerosis. Some clones are missing from TCRdb's copy, which holds only in-frame ones; the method was immunoSEQ multiplex PCR. The sample has 38,000 or so clones; nearly 90% are singletons. This chain uses TRBV5-1 with TRBJ2-2; 12 positions agree with TRBD2. The sequenced sample was CD4+ T cells from peripheral blood mononuclear cells, obtained in the second trimester of pregnancy. The sequence came from a female donor with multiple sclerosis, enrolled in a pregnancy study. The CDR3 protein is CASSYRTSGISGELFF. The CDR3, as DNA: TGCGCCAGTAGTTACCGGACTAGCGGGATTTCCGGGGAGCTGTTTTTT.